The T cell receptor (beta chain) described here comes from a study of technical replicates of blood from a few donors. CDR3 size: 15 residues. Deletions cut 4 bases from V and 2 bases from J, with 12 bases between. In germline, CDR1 is MGHRA, CDR2 YSYEKL. Method: immunoSEQ multiplex PCR; TCRdb's copy keeps in-frame clones and lacks some. The sample lists about 84,000 clones; 95% to 98% were seen once. The genes are TRBV4-1 and TRBJ1-3; D might be TRBD1 (5 bases). This TCR was sampled from a human donor in good health. The specimen sequenced was T cells isolated from PBMCs. DNA of the CDR3: TGCGCCAGCAGCCCCAGACAGCTTGCTGGAAACACCATATATTTT. Translating gives CASSPRQLAGNTIYF.